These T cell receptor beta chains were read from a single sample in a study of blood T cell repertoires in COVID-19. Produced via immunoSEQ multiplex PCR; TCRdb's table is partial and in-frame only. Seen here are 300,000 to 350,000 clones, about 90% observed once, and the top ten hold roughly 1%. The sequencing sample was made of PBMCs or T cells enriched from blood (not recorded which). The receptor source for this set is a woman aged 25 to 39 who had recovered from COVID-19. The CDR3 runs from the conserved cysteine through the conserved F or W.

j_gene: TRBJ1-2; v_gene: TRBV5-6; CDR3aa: CASSKPGGANYGYTF
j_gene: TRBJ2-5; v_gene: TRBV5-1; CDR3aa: CASSLDRDGETQYF
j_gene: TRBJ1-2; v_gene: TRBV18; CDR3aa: CASSLDRGGGYTF
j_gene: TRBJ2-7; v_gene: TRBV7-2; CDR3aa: CASSLGAGSNEQYF
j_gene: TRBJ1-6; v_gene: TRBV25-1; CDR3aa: CASSPQQGGPSPLHF
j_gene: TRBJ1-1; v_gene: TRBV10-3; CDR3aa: CAISESGGINTEAFF
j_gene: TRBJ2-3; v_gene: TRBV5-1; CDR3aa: CASSLMTTSTADTQYF
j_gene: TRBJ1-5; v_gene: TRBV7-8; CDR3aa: CASSGDRVGLSNQPQHF
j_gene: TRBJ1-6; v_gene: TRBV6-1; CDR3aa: CASSDLQGQGNSPLHF
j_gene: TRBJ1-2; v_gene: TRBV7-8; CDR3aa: CASSSALEGLRGYTF
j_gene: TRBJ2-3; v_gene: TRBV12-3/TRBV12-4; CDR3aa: CASSLRVGHTQYF
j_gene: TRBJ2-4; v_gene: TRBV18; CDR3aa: CASSQTGGINIQYF
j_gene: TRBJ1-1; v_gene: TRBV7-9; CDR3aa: CASSPTPRRGNTEAFF
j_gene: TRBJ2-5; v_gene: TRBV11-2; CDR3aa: CASSLTWGTSRTQETQYF
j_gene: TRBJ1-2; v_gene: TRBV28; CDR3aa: CASRQVNFEYGYTF
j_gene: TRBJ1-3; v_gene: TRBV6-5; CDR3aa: CASSTGEGNTIYF
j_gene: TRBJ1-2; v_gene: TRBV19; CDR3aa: CASSISGNRYGYTF
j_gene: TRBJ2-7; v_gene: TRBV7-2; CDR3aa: CASSLGASGGYYEQYF
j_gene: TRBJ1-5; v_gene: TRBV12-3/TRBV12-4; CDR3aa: CASSKLSNQPQHF
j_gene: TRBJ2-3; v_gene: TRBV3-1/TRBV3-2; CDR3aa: CASSHRGLTDTQYF
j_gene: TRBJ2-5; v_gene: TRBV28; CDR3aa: CASSFSGGLKETQYF
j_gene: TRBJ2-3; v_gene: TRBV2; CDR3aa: CASSLRLAGVTDTQYF
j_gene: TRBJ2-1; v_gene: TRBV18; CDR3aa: CASSAGTYDFEQFF
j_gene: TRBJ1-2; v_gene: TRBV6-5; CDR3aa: CASNKDRVNGYTF
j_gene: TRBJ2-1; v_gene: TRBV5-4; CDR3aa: CASSSVYNEQFF
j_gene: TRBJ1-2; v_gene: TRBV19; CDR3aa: CASSGQGVVYGYTF
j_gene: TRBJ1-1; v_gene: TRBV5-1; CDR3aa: CASSLSAQKNTEAFF
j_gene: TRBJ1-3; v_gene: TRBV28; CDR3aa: CASSLMIGRVAGNTIYF
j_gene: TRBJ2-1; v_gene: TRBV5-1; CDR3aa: CASSLTGGLSYNEQFF
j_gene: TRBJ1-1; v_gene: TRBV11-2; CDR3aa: CASSLGQRLYTEAFF
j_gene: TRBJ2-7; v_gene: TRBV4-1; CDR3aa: CASSQDVGGGSYEQYF
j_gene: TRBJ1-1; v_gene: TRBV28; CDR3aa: CASSLVAGRTEAFF
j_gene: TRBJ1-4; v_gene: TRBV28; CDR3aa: CASRVAGRGSEKLFF
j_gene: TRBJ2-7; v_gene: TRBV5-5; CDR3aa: CASTRTSGYEQYF
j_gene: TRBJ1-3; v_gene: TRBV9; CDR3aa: CASSVDRVPGNTIYF
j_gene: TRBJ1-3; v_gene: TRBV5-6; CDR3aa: CASSFADSSGNTIYF
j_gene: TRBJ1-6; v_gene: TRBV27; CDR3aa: CASGTPTGYNSPLHF
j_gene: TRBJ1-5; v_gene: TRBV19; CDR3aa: CASSMYGNNQPQHF
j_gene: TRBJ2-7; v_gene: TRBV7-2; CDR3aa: CASSSRQGSYEQYF
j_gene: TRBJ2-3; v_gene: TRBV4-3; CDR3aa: CASSQDVTGGPGTDTQYF
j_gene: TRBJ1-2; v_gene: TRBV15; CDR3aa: CATSRDLGRSSYGYTF
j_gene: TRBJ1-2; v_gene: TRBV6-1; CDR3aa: CASSESVGSSTNYGYTF
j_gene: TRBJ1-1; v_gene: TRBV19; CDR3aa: CASSPRDRAMNTEAFF
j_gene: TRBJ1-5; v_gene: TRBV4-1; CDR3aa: CASSQTGNQPQHF
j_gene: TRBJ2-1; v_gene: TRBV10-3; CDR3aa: CAIRGQGANEQFF
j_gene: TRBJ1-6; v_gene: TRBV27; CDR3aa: CASSNGRQNSPLHF
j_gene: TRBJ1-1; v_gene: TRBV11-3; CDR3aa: CASSSQVGTEAFF
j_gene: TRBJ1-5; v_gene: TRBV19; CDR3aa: CASSEPGSYQPQHF
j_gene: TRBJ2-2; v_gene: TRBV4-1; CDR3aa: CASSPVTGGTGELFF